This TCR beta chain stems from a study of Ad26.COV2.S vaccination and SARS-CoV-2 variants. General study results and limits: Spike-specific responses of CD8+ and CD4+ T cells were reported to display substantial breadth after vaccination.

As for treatment: some 20 received Ad26.COV2.S at low or high dose, single or two shots; several received placebo; per-sample allocation not given. Repertoires come from day 63 after the first vaccine or placebo injection. Boston supplied an adult donor aged 18-55 years. Built on an Ad26 vector, the vaccine expressed Wuhan-strain SARS-CoV-2 spike. As regards this clone: Antigen: not known.

The method was immunoSEQ multiplex PCR; TCRdb's version includes in-frame clones alone and lacks a portion of them. This table holds about 400,000 clones, roughly 90% found once. The TCR comes from a person between 18 and 65 years old who received the Ad26.COV2.S COVID-19 vaccine or a placebo. The material was peripheral blood, obtained in a trial of Ad26.COV2.S vaccine versus placebo.

The CDR3 loop is CASSQGMGKEKLFF. The DNA for the CDR3 is TGCGCCAGCAGCCAAGGGATGGGGAAAGAAAAACTGTTTTTT. The gene calls are TRBV4-1 and TRBJ1-4; the D is unclear. Trimming shortened V by 1 base and J by 8 bases, and 11 bases separated the two germline ends. The CDR3 spans 14 residues. Germline CDR1 MGHRA, CDR2 YSYEKL.